These 15 T cell receptor beta chains were sequenced from one sample in a study of blood T cell repertoires in COVID-19. Clones were sequenced by immunoSEQ multiplex PCR, and TCRdb holds only the in-frame ones, with some missing. The sample lists 150,000 to 200,000 clones, roughly nine tenths occurring once. The material sequenced was peripheral blood. The receptor set was obtained from a man in his 60s with active or convalescent COVID-19.

A single count supports this clone. This sequence joins TRBV3-1 (or the pseudogene TRBV3-2) and TRBJ1-2; D gene uncertain. The V gene's germline CDR1 is LGHDT and CDR2 YNNKEL (reference sequence). Trimming took off 2 bases at V and 6 bases at J, with 16 bases between the two ends. CDR3 length: 15 amino acids. The CDR3 nucleotides are TGTGCCAGCAGCCAACCCAGCCGGGGTCTCGATGGCTACACCTTC. It is translated as CASSQPSRGLDGYTF.

This rearrangement joins TRBV7-9 to TRBJ1-2; possible D gene TRBD1, 5 bases. Germline CDR1 SEHNR, CDR2 FQNEAQ (reference sequence). The CDR3 spans 16 residues. V shed 1 base and J shed 3 bases, with 15 bases lying between them. DNA of the CDR3: TGTGCCAGCAGCTTAGGAGCGGGGCGCGGAGACTATGGCTACACCTTC. Translated, it gives CASSLGAGRGDYGYTF. Full variable domain (outside the CDR3, taken from reference TRBV7-9 and TRBJ1-2): DTGVSQNPRHKITKRGQNVTFRCDPISEHNRLYWYRQTLGQGPEFLTYFQNEAQLEKSRLLSDRFSAERPKGSFSTLEIQRTEQGDSAMYLCASSLGAGRGDYGYTFGSGTRLTVV.

The V and J genes are TRBV6-5 and TRBJ2-5, with no clear D. This CDR3 comprises 12 residues. V was pared by 10 bases and J by 5 bases, with 14 bases between. CDR1 MNHEY and CDR2 SVGAGI come from the germline V gene. DNA for the CDR3: TGTGCCACCTCAACGGGTGGGGAGACCCAGTACTTC. Translating gives CATSTGGETQYF.

This chain joins TRBV5-1 and TRBJ2-5; no definite D call. The germline V gene has CDR1 SGHRS and CDR2 YFSETQ. The CDR3 is 13 amino acids. Trimming removed 4 bases at V and 5 bases at J, with 12 bases between. Written as DNA, the CDR3 is TGCGCCAGCAGCGCTCGTGCGAGGGAGACCCAGTACTTC. It codes for CASSARARETQYF.

This chain joins TRBV3-1 (or the pseudogene TRBV3-2) and TRBJ1-3; D is unclear. Germline V gene lookup returns CDR1 LGHDT and CDR2 YNNKEL (reference sequence). V was pared by 4 bases and J by 1 base, with 17 bases between. The CDR3 spans 17 residues. The chain's CDR3 is CASSLPWRGYSGNTIYF. In DNA, the CDR3 is TGTGCCAGCAGCCTCCCTTGGCGGGGTTATTCTGGAAACACCATATATTTT.

The DNA of the CDR3 is TGTGCCAGCAGCGTGACCCCGGGACTAGCGGGAGTAAGATTGGGCGCAGATACGCAGTATTTT. It codes for CASSVTPGLAGVRLGADTQYF. The chain uses TRBV9 and TRBJ2-3, with 14 bases matching TRBD2. The junction had 18 bases not matched to a gene; V was cut back by 2 bases and J by 4 bases. There are 21 residues in the CDR3. CDR1 and CDR2 from the germline V gene are SGDLS and YYNGEE.

This rearrangement joins TRBV25-1 to TRBJ1-5, with a possible D match to TRBD1 (6 bases). V dropped 4 bases and J dropped 7 bases, with 11 bases sitting between them. In germline, CDR1 is MGHDK, CDR2 SYGVNS. The CDR3 extends over 13 amino acids. The CDR3 spells CASSVGGGQPQHF. Written as DNA, the CDR3 is TGTGCCAGCAGTGTTGGGGGGGGCCAGCCCCAGCATTTT.

This chain joins TRBV5-4 and TRBJ1-1, with 8 bases fitting TRBD1. Germline CDR1 SGHNT, CDR2 YYREEE (reference sequence). This CDR3 is 15 amino acids long. The J segment lost 1 base and the V segment lost 4 bases, leaving 6 bases of the junction unmatched. The CDR3 loop is CASSRSGTGNTEAFF. The CDR3 DNA reads TGTGCCAGCAGCCGTTCCGGGACAGGGAACACTGAAGCTTTCTTT.

The CDR3 region is CASSDWTGANEKLFF. The CDR3 region has the DNA TGTGCCAGTAGTGACTGGACAGGGGCCAATGAAAAACTGTTTTTT. The rearrangement uses TRBV19 and TRBJ1-4; 9 bases map to TRBD1. The CDR3 has 15 residues. The trim removed 5 bases at V and 5 bases at J, leaving 6 bases unmatched. The V gene's germline CDR1 is LNHDA and CDR2 SQIVND (reference sequence).

The rearrangement links TRBV7-2 to TRBJ1-2, with TRBD1 identical over 9 bases. V shed 5 bases, J shed 5 bases, and the junction held 6 bases outside the gene matches. The CDR3 extends over 14 amino acids. Germline V CDR1 and CDR2: SGHTA, FQGNSA. CDR3 in amino acids: CASSRSTGGYGYTF. CDR3 DNA sequence: TGTGCCAGCAGCCGCTCGACAGGGGGGTATGGCTACACCTTC.

This rearrangement joins TRBV30 to TRBJ1-1, with D unclear. Trimming took 0 bases from V and 6 from J, leaving 11 bases between them. The CDR3 covers 13 residues. Germline V lookup: CDR1 GTSNPN, CDR2 SVGIG (reference sequence). The DNA of the CDR3 is TGTGCCTGGAGTGTACAGCAGTCTGCTGAAGCTTTCTTT. This sequence encodes CAWSVQQSAEAFF.

This clone was seen a single time. The chain is built from TRBV19 and TRBJ2-5; 14 bases fit TRBD2. Germline V CDR1 and CDR2: LNHDA, SQIVND (reference sequence). The ends lost 5 bases at V and 3 bases at J; junction bases unmatched: 5. This CDR3 has 16 amino acids. CDR3 nucleotide sequence: TGTGCCAGTAGTCCCCAGGGACTAGCGGGAGAAGAGACCCAGTACTTC. Protein product: CASSPQGLAGEETQYF. The whole variable domain, remainder taken from reference TRBV19 and TRBJ2-5, is DGGITQSPKYLFRKEGQNVTLSCEQNLNHDAMYWYRQDPGQGLRLIYYSQIVNDFQKGDIAEGYSVSREKKESFPLTVTSAQKNPTAFYLCASSPQGLAGEETQYFGPGTRLLVL.

The J gene is TRBJ2-3, the V gene TRBV28; the match to TRBD2 covers 10 bases. CDR1 is MDHEN and CDR2 is SYDVKM in the germline V gene. With 6 bases clipped from V and 4 bases from J, the junction kept 10 bases outside the gene matches. The CDR3 totals 16 residues. The CDR3 sequence is CASRLYSGRPADTQYF. The DNA of the CDR3 is TGTGCCAGCAGGCTATATAGCGGGAGGCCGGCAGATACGCAGTATTTT.

The chain is built from TRBV7-2 and TRBJ2-7; possibly TRBD2 for D (5 bases). V lost 5 bases and J lost 1, with 21 bases in between. Per the germline V gene, CDR1 is SGHTA and CDR2 is FQGNSA. The CDR3 consists of 17 residues. CDR3 in amino acids: CASSLSRGRADSYEQYF. In nucleotides, the CDR3 is TGTGCCAGCAGCCTCTCCCGTGGGCGGGCGGATTCCTACGAGCAGTACTTC.

The V and J genes are TRBV10-2 and TRBJ1-1, with D perhaps TRBD1 (6 bases). The V gene's germline CDR1 is WSHSY and CDR2 SAAADI. The V and J ends lost 10 bases and 1 base respectively, with 19 bases between them. This CDR3 contains 15 residues. The CDR3 region is CAIQVDGQPNTEAFF. The CDR3, as DNA: TGCGCCATCCAGGTCGACGGACAGCCGAACACTGAAGCTTTCTTT.